This T cell receptor (beta chain) was sequenced in a study of human T cells and chemical hapten exposure. The overall study: How much TCR each sample yielded varied, mostly because pooled library volumes differed slightly. Whole-study results and caveats: Those TCRs sitting above 1 in 1000 frequency stayed the same with DPC sensitization.

During construction of the library, unique molecular identifiers were attached to individual cDNA molecules for quantitative, reproducible TCR counting. Per the authors' pipeline: Counting gave a median of approximately 97,000 TCRs per sample, with values ranging from about 23,224 to 700,000. MiXCR, run by TCRdb on the 5' RACE reads, gives a single entry per CDR3 protein. The V and J calls were not made by the authors but by TCRdb's processing. The data contain approximately 150,000 distinct CDR3 sequences, 4.1% of them singletons. The germline V gene has CDR1 DFQATT and CDR2 SNEGSKA (reference sequence). With 5 bases removed from V and 5 bases from J, the gap between germline ends came to 20 bases. CDR3 length equals 15 residues. This clonotype was detected a few times. Its specificity is not known. Unfractionated whole blood was the source from which total RNA was extracted.

The receptor's source is a female donor in good health. The chain has TRBV20-1 and TRBJ2-3; D uncertain. CDR3 loop: CSASSGRRIQDTQYF. DNA for the CDR3: TGCAGTGCTTCTTCGGGCCGTCGAATTCAAGATACGCAGTATTTT.